This T cell receptor (beta chain) derives from a study of cytomegalovirus exposure and HLA in healthy donors. General observations from the study: Later analysis identified a missense DCLRE1C variant that was linked to TCR beta V- and J-gene trimming. Cytomegalovirus association was listed for about 150 TCR beta chains.

Germline values: CDR1 LNHNV, CDR2 YYDKDF (reference sequence). The CDR3 consists of 16 residues. The V and J ends lost 6 bases and 3 bases respectively, with 18 bases between them. Primers: 60 Vbeta forward and 13 Jbeta reverse. Assay: immunoSEQ multiplex PCR; the TCRdb copy retains only in-frame clones and omits some. This listing includes about 160,000 clones. To note about this clone: The antigen is unknown.

The chain uses TRBV15 and TRBJ1-3; the D gene is possibly TRBD1 (6 bases). This TCR was sampled from a woman aged 45-60 years in good health and CMV-seronegative. Sequenced sample: PBMCs. The chain's CDR3 is CATSTSRTAGGNTIYF. The CDR3 DNA is TGTGCCACCAGTACCAGTAGGACAGCTGGTGGAAACACCATATATTTT.